The next 23 T cell receptor delta chains were all read from a single sample in a study of human gamma delta and Vdelta1 T cells listed by TCRdb under 2018. The library was prepared using PCR. These reads were obtained on an Illumina MiSeq. TCRdb recomputed clones from the public reads with CATT; identical DNA rows were then combined. This sample lists roughly 700 delta-chain clones; under 30% were detected once. The biggest ten clones account for roughly 90% of the sample. The specimen sequenced was Vdelta1 gamma-delta T cells from blood. The cell subset or site label here, explained by the study, means: Vd1+ T cells from peripheral blood. The receptors derive from a human donor in good health.

This clone is deemed large. A much larger clone differs by one base, so this may be a read error. The chain employs TRDV1 and TRDJ1; D is possibly TRDD2 (5 bases). From germline, CDR1 is TSWWSYY and CDR2 QGS. The length of the CDR3 is 9 residues. The CDR3 DNA reads as TGTGCTCTTGGGCACTACCTTCACTTC. It specifies CALGHYLHF.

This chain connects TRDV1 to TRDJ1; possibly TRDD3 for D (5 bases). Per the germline V gene, CDR1 is TSWWSYY and CDR2 is QGS. Trimming cost V 5 bases and J 0 bases, with 25 bases left between them. The CDR3 length is 19 residues. The CDR3 loop is CALGTYRGGIGKYTDKLIF. The CDR3 DNA reads TGTGCTCTTGGGACATATAGGGGTGGGATCGGAAAATACACCGATAAACTCATCTTT.

The chain employs TRDV1 and TRDJ1; 8 bases line up with TRDD3. The CDR3 spans 23 residues. The germline CDR1 and CDR2 sequences are TSWWSYY and QGS. Trimming removed 0 bases from V and 7 bases from J; junction bases left unmatched: 31. The CDR3 DNA reads as TGTGCTCTTGGGGAACTTTGGTCCTACCCTCTTATGGGGGGATATAACAGCGCAGCTAAACTCATCTTT. Its protein is CALGELWSYPLMGGYNSAAKLIF.

V usage is TRDV2 and J usage is TRDJ1, with 9 bases aligning to TRDD3. This CDR3 is built from 17 residues. Germline V CDR1 and CDR2: GEAIGNYY, EKD. V gave up 3 bases and J gave up 5 bases; unmatched junction bases: 15. The CDR3 coding sequence is TGTGCCTGTGACTCCTCACAACCTGGGGATACGGCAGATAAACTCATCTTT. This encodes CACDSSQPGDTADKLIF.

This clone was detected a few times. V usage is TRDV1 and J usage is TRDJ1, with 11 nucleotides matching TRDD3. The germline gives CDR1 TSWWSYY, CDR2 QGS. V shed 3 bases, J shed 2 bases, and the junction held 26 bases outside the gene matches. This CDR3 region has 23 residues. In nucleotides, the CDR3 is TGTGCTCTTGGGGACGCGGGTCATCCTACCGTTGGGGGATACGCCGTTGTGACCGATAAACTCATCTTT. It encodes CALGDAGHPTVGGYAVVTDKLIF.

The chain is built from TRDV1 and TRDJ1, with 10 positions matching TRDD3. Germline V gives CDR1 TSWWSYY, CDR2 QGS. The V segment lost 5 bases and the J segment 3 bases; nucleotides outside the gene matches: 24. The CDR3 runs to 21 residues. CDR3 DNA sequence: TGTGCTCTTGGGCACTACCTTCAGTTCTATAGGGGGATACGGGGAGCCGATAAACTCATCTTT. Translated, it gives CALGHYLQFYRGIRGADKLIF.

Concerning this clone: TCRdb assigns this DNA the protein of a much larger clone, which departs from its translation at residue 16; this likely reflects a read error, and the protein shown comes from translating the DNA. The chain has TRDV1 and TRDJ1; 10 bases line up with TRDD3. This CDR3 has 21 amino acids. Per the germline V gene, CDR1 is TSWWSYY and CDR2 is QGS. Unmatched junction bases numbered 18, after V lost 1 base and J lost 1 base. CDR3 amino acids: CALGEPTEYWGIPPFTDKLIF. CDR3 nucleotide sequence: TGTGCTCTTGGGGAACCTACCGAGTACTGGGGGATCCCACCCTTCACCGATAAACTCATCTTT.

Within the sample, this clone is medium-sized (0.01 to 0.1%). V gene TRDV1 combines with J gene TRDJ1; 13 nucleotides match TRDD3. After removal of 4 bases from V and 2 bases from J, the junction contained 19 bases not matched to a gene. The germline CDR1 and CDR2 sequences are TSWWSYY and QGS. The CDR3 is made up of 21 amino acids. The CDR3 DNA is TGTGCTCTTGGGGCCTCCTCACCCCTTTACTGGGGGATACGCTTGACCGATAAACTCATCTTT. It translates to CALGASSPLYWGIRLTDKLIF.

V usage is TRDV1 and J usage is TRDJ1; TRDD3 agrees at 10 bases. Germline V lookup: CDR1 TSWWSYY, CDR2 QGS. This CDR3 is 20 amino acids long. The junction had 20 bases not matched to a gene; V was cut back by 2 bases and J by 5 bases. In nucleotides, the CDR3 is TGTGCTCTTGGGGAATCTCCCTTCCTCTGGGGGATATCGTACATTGATAAACTCATCTTT. Translated: CALGESPFLWGISYIDKLIF.

Within the sample, this clone is medium-sized. A far larger clone is a single base away, which makes a read error likely. The rearrangement links TRDV1 to TRDJ1, with a possible D match to TRDD2 (5 bases). This CDR3 spans 9 amino acids. Per the germline V gene, CDR1 is TSWWSYY and CDR2 is QGS. The DNA of the CDR3 is TGTGCTCTTGGGTACTACCTTCACTTC. Protein sequence: CALGYYLHF.

This chain uses TRDV1 with TRDJ1; TRDD3 agrees at 10 bases. The CDR3 is 20 residues long. CDR1 is TSWWSYY and CDR2 is QGS in the germline V gene. Losses at the gene ends were 4 bases for V and 0 bases for J; bases not matched to a gene: 17. The CDR3 loop is CALGAKRHWGIPVYTDKLIF. In nucleotides, the CDR3 is TGTGCTCTTGGGGCTAAACGCCACTGGGGGATTCCCGTGTACACCGATAAACTCATCTTT.

This clone was observed a single time. This is likely an artifact of a read error, given a far larger clone one base away. This CDR3 is also generated by other DNA sequences in the sample. V gene TRDV1 combines with J gene TRDJ1; 10 nucleotides align to TRDD3. From germline, CDR1 is TSWWSYY and CDR2 QGS. The CDR3 is made up of 20 amino acids. Germline trimming cut 2 bases from V and 8 bases from J; bases unmatched to any gene: 23. In nucleotides, the CDR3 is TGTGCTCTTGGGGAAGAAGGCGACCTTCTCAAGTACTGGGGGATGGACAAACTCATCTTT. Translating gives CALGEEGDLLKYWGMDKLIF.

As to this clone: This probably arose from a read error, given a far larger clone one base away. This sequence joins TRDV1 and TRDJ1; 9 nucleotides match TRDD3. Losses at the gene ends were 5 bases for V and 0 bases for J; bases not matched to a gene: 34. The germline CDR1 and CDR2 sequences are TSWWSYY and QGS. The CDR3 contains 25 residues. The CDR3 sequence: CALGPKAFLLRARWGIPMYTDKLIF. The CDR3, as DNA: TGTGCTCTTGGGCCAAAAGCTTTCCTACTCCGCGCCCGCTGGGGGATCCCCATGTACACCGATAAACTCATCTTT.

This clone has more than one count but fewer than ten. The chain carries TRDV1 and TRDJ1; no reliable D call. The CDR3 covers 19 residues. Trimming shortened V by 2 bases and J by 2 bases, and 24 bases separated the two germline ends. CDR1 and CDR2 (germline): TSWWSYY, QGS. In DNA, the CDR3 is TGTGCTCTTGGGGAAGGGCACTACTCGGTATGGGTTATAACCGATAAACTCATCTTT. As protein: CALGEGHYSVWVITDKLIF.

This clone ranks as medium-sized. TCRdb's protein, taken from a much larger clone, differs from this DNA's translation at residue 15, likely owing to a read error; the protein displayed comes from the DNA. The chain links TRDV1 to TRDJ1; 12 positions match TRDD3. Germline values: CDR1 TSWWSYY, CDR2 QGS. Trimming at V came to 4 bases and at J to 1 base, leaving 19 bases not matched to a gene. This CDR3 is built from 21 residues. CDR3 DNA sequence: TGTGCTCTTGGGGTTGGCCCTGTCTTAGCCTGGGGGATACGGCGCACCGATAAACTCATCTTT. Residues: CALGVGPVLAWGIRRTDKLIF.

The chain is built from TRDV1 and TRDJ1, with 10 positions matching TRDD3. The CDR3 loop spans 20 amino acids. V trimming: 5 bases; J trimming: 1 base; junction bases outside the gene matches: 19. Germline CDR1 is TSWWSYY and CDR2 is QGS. Here the CDR3 DNA reads TGTGCTCTTGGGAGCTACCTTCACTTCTATCGGGGGATACGCACCGATAAACTCATCTTT. The encoded protein is CALGSYLHFYRGIRTDKLIF.

This clone was counted once. One end of the junction fails to match germline, which may point to a read error. V is TRDV1 and J is TRDJ1; TRDD3 matches 9 bases. The CDR3 is 26 amino acids. Germline V gives CDR1 TSWWSYY, CDR2 QGS. CDR3 in amino acids: CAVGDLAVPTFTPYNLGIRGTDKLIF. CDR3 DNA sequence: TGTGCTGTTGGGGACCTCGCCGTTCCTACTTTTACCCCCTATAACTTGGGGATACGCGGCACCGATAAACTCATCTTT.

Details on this clone: One base separates it from a far larger clone, so it is likely a read error. The chain employs TRDV1 and TRDJ1; the D gene is possibly TRDD2 (5 bases). CDR3 length: 9 amino acids. Germline V CDR1 and CDR2: TSWWSYY, QGS. CDR3 nucleotides: TGTGCTCTTGGGAACTGCCTTCACTTC. Its translation is CALGNCLHF.

This clone is classed as medium-sized (0.01 to 0.1%). TCRdb's entry gives the protein of a much larger clone, which mismatches this DNA's translation at residue 13, likely from a read error; the protein reported here is translated from the DNA. This rearrangement joins TRDV1 to TRDJ1; 7 nucleotides line up with TRDD3. CDR1 is TSWWSYY and CDR2 is QGS in the germline V gene. V shed 4 bases and J 0 bases; nucleotides not matched to a gene: 23. The CDR3 runs 21 residues. The CDR3 is CALGVGPVLAWGVRHTDKLIF. The CDR3 region has the DNA TGTGCTCTTGGGGTTGGCCCTGTCTTAGCCTGGGGGGTACGGCACACCGATAAACTCATCTTT.

This clone is classed as medium-sized. The amino acid sequence in TCRdb belongs to a much larger clone and departs from this DNA's translation at residue 5, likely a sequencing read error; the sequence shown is translated from the DNA. V gene TRDV1 combines with J gene TRDJ1; TRDD3 agrees at 12 bases. CDR1 and CDR2 (germline): TSWWSYY, QGS. J lost 0 bases, V lost 4 bases, and 18 bases had no gene match. This CDR3 contains 21 residues. In nucleotides, the CDR3 is TGTGCTCTTGGGGCTGGCCCTGTCTTAGCCTGGGGGATACGGCACACCGATAAACTCATCTTT. It is translated as CALGAGPVLAWGIRHTDKLIF.

This clone ranks as medium-sized. With a far larger clone one base away, a read error is the likely cause. Other DNA variants within this sample encode the same CDR3. The V call is TRDV1, the J call TRDJ1, with 9 bases aligning to TRDD3. V lost 3 bases, J lost 0 bases, and 14 bases stayed unmatched. The CDR3 is 19 amino acids. Per germline, CDR1 TSWWSYY and CDR2 QGS. CDR3 region: CALGEQSYPWGINTDKLIF. CDR3 in DNA: TGTGCTCTTGGGGAGCAGTCGTACCCGTGGGGGATAAACACCGATAAACTCATCTTT.

This clone counts as medium-sized (0.01 to 0.1%). This specimen includes other DNA sequences encoding the same CDR3. V is TRDV1 and J is TRDJ1; 10 positions agree with TRDD3. The trim removed 5 bases at V and 3 bases at J, leaving 24 bases unmatched. The V gene's germline CDR1 is TSWWSYY and CDR2 QGS. The CDR3 runs to 21 residues. CDR3 nucleotides: TGTGCTCTTGGGCACTACCTTCCCTTCTATCGGGGGATACGGGGAGCCGATAAACTCATCTTT. Protein product: CALGHYLPFYRGIRGADKLIF.

This chain joins TRDV2 and TRDJ1; D possibly uses TRDD1 or TRDD3 (5 bases each). Trimming pared 8 bases from V and 0 bases from J, leaving 21 bases between. This CDR3 comprises 16 residues. Germline-derived CDR1 and CDR2 are GEAIGNYY and EKD. The CDR3 loop is CASFDSTVGYTDKLIF. The CDR3 DNA is TGTGCCTCTTTCGATAGTACTGTGGGATACACCGATAAACTCATCTTT.